Listed below are T cell receptor beta chains from one sample, sequenced in a study of cytomegalovirus exposure and HLA in healthy donors. Data came from immunoSEQ multiplex PCR; TCRdb stores just in-frame clones and leaves some out. The sample has roughly 180,000 clones; approximately 84% are singletons. Sequenced input: PBMCs. These receptors came from a girl between 10 and 17 years old in good health and CMV-seropositive. Each CDR3 is given with its conserved first and last residue. The order of the fields is CDR3 DNA, CDR3 protein, J gene, V gene, D gene, clone size. D genes are given only for firm matches. Part of the rows lack a size; the others show once, few, many or a class for expanded clones.

TGTGCCAGTAGTATAGGGACTGGAGCGGGGATAAATCAGCCCCAGCATTTT,CASSIGTGAGINQPQHF,TRBJ1-5,TRBV19,NA,NA
TGTGCCAGCTCACGAGCAAGCGGGAGTATCACAGATACGCAGTATTTT,CASSRASGSITDTQYF,TRBJ2-3,TRBV18,TRBD2,NA
TGTGCCAGCAGCTTCCGACTAGCGGGGGGCTCTTACAATGAGCAGTTCTTC,CASSFRLAGGSYNEQFF,TRBJ2-1,TRBV11-2,TRBD2,NA
TGTGCCAGCAGCCAAGGTCGGGGGGAAGAGACCCAGTACTTC,CASSQGRGEETQYF,TRBJ2-5,TRBV14,TRBD2,few
TGTGCCAGCAGCCCCGGGACAGGGGTTGAAGCTTTCTTT,CASSPGTGVEAFF,TRBJ1-1,TRBV7-6,TRBD1,NA
TGTGCCAGCAGAAGAGGGAGTCTTGCGGTTGAAGCTTTCTTT,CASRRGSLAVEAFF,TRBJ1-1,TRBV5-4,NA,NA
TGTGCCAGCAGCCTTAGCGGGACGGGGCGCACTGAAGCTTTCTTT,CASSLSGTGRTEAFF,TRBJ1-1,TRBV27,NA,NA
TGTGCCAGCAGTTTATTGGCGGGGCGAAGGACCGGGGAGCTGTTTTTT,CASSLLAGRRTGELFF,TRBJ2-2,TRBV27,NA,NA
TGTGCCAGCAGTTACAGTGCGCAGGGGAGTGTCTATGGCTACACCTTC,CASSYSAQGSVYGYTF,TRBJ1-2,TRBV6-5,NA,NA
TGCGCCAGCGCTAACACGGGGGAAGGTCAGCCCCAGCATTTT,CASANTGEGQPQHF,TRBJ1-5,TRBV4-1,NA,NA
TGTGCCAGCAGACTCCAGGGACAGGTCGGTTACGAGCAGTACTTC,CASRLQGQVGYEQYF,TRBJ2-7,TRBV6-1,TRBD1,NA
TGTGCCAGCAGTCGACTAGCGGGAAGAGATACGCAGTATTTT,CASSRLAGRDTQYF,TRBJ2-3,TRBV27,TRBD2,NA
TGTGCCAGCAGTGACCCGGGGTCCTTGTCTGGCTACACCTTC,CASSDPGSLSGYTF,TRBJ1-2,TRBV25-1,NA,NA
TGCGCCAGCAGCTCCTGGCCCGGGACTACGAAAGAGACCCAGTACTTC,CASSSWPGTTKETQYF,TRBJ2-5,TRBV5-1,TRBD2,NA
TGTGCCAGCAGTTACGACGCAGGGCCTGATACGCAGTATTTT,CASSYDAGPDTQYF,TRBJ2-3,TRBV6-5,NA,NA
TGCGCCAGCAGCGTCCTACAGGGGTATGGCTACACCTTC,CASSVLQGYGYTF,TRBJ1-2,TRBV5-1,TRBD1,few
TGTGCCAGCAGCTACAGGGACAGAGGATACGAGCAGTACTTC,CASSYRDRGYEQYF,TRBJ2-7,TRBV6-5,TRBD1,once
TGCAGCGTTAGAACAGGGGGCGATGGTGTAGCTTTCTTT,CSVRTGGDGVAFF,TRBJ1-1,TRBV29-1,TRBD1,NA
TGCGCCAGCAGCCCAGGGGGGTCTGGCAATCAGCCCCAGCATTTT,CASSPGGSGNQPQHF,TRBJ1-5,TRBV5-1,TRBD1,few
TGTGCCAGCCTAGGAGACAATCAGCCCCAGCATTTT,CASLGDNQPQHF,TRBJ1-5,TRBV2,NA,NA
TGTGCCAGCAGCTTATTGGGGGGCCGGGAGGAGGATGAGCAGTTCTTC,CASSLLGGREEDEQFF,TRBJ2-1,TRBV7-6,NA,NA
TGTGCCAGCAGGGGAGGACTAGCGGTCTACGAGCAGTACTTC,CASRGGLAVYEQYF,TRBJ2-7,TRBV2,TRBD2,NA
TGTGCCAGCAGCCACAGACTAGCGGGCTACTACAATGAGCAGTTCTTC,CASSHRLAGYYNEQFF,TRBJ2-1,TRBV4-2,TRBD2,few
TGTGCCAGCAGCATCGGGACACCCTATAATTCACCCCTCCACTTT,CASSIGTPYNSPLHF,TRBJ1-6,TRBV7-8,NA,few
TGTGCCAGCAGTACCCGACAGGGGGCGAATCAGCCCCAGCATTTT,CASSTRQGANQPQHF,TRBJ1-5,TRBV27,TRBD1,NA